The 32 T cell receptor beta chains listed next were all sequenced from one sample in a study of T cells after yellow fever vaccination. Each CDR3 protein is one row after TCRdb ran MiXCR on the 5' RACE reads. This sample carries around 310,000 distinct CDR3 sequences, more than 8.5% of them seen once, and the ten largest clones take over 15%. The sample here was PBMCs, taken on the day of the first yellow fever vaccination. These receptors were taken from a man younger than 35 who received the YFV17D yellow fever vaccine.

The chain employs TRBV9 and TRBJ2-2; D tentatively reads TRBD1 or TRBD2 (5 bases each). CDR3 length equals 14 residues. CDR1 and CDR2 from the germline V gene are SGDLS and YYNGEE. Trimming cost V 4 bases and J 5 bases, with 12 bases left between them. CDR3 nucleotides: TGTGCCAGCAGCCTCGGTTGGGGGACCGGGGAGCTGTTTTTT. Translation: CASSLGWGTGELFF.

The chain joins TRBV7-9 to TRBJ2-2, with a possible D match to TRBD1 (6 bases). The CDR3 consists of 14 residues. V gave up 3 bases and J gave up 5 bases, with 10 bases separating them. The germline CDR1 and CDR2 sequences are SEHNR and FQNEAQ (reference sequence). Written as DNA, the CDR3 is TGTGCCAGCAGCTTCTCCGGGACAACCGGGGAGCTGTTTTTT. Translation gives CASSFSGTTGELFF.

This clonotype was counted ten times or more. The CDR3 sequence: CASGRHRSYNEQFF. The CDR3 nucleotides are TGTGCCAGCGGTCGACACCGCTCCTACAATGAGCAGTTCTTC. This chain uses TRBV27 with TRBJ2-1; no clear D. The V gene lost 8 bases and the J gene lost 0 bases, with 11 bases spanning the gap. Germline V CDR1 and CDR2: MNHEY, SMNVEV (reference sequence). The length of the CDR3 is 14 residues.

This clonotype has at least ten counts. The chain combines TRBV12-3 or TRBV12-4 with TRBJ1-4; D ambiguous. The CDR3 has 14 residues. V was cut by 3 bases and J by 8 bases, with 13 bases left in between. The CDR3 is CASSLTAAQEKLFF. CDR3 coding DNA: TGTGCCAGCAGTTTGACCGCCGCGCAGGAAAAACTGTTTTTT.

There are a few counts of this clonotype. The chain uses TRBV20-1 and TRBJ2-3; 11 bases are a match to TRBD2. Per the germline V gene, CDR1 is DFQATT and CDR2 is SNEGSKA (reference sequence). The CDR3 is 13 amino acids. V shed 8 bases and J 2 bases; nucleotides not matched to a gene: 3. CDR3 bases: TGCAGTCCGACTAGCGGGAACACAGATACGCAGTATTTT. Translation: CSPTSGNTDTQYF.

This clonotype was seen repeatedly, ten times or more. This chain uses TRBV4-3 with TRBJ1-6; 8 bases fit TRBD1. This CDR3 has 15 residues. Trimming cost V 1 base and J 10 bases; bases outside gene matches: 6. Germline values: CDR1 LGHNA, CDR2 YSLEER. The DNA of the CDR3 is TGCGCCAGCAGCCAAGTGGCAGGGGGCTTATCACCCCTCCACTTT. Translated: CASSQVAGGLSPLHF.

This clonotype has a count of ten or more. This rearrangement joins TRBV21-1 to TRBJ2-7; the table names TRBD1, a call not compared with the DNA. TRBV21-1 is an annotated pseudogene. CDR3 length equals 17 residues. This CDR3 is CASSTHPWATVVNEQYV. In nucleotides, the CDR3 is TGTGCCAGCAGCACACACCCATGGGCGACAGTGGTCAACGAGCAGTACGTC.

The CDR3 sequence: CASSLRNRPTWYNEQFF. The CDR3 DNA follows: TGCGCCAGCAGCTTGAGAAACAGGCCAACATGGTACAATGAGCAGTTCTTC. This chain links TRBV5-1 with TRBJ2-1; tentative D call: TRBD1 (5 bases). V gave up 1 base and J gave up 4 bases, with 18 bases separating them. The CDR3 runs to 17 residues. Germline-derived CDR1 and CDR2 are SGHRS and YFSETQ. The full variable domain, in which reference TRBV5-1 and TRBJ2-1 provide the parts outside the CDR3, is KAGVTQTPRYLIKTRGQQVTLSCSPISGHRSVSWYQQTPGQGLQFLFEYFSETQRNKGNFPGRFSGRQFSNSRSEMNVSTLELGDSALYLCASSLRNRPTWYNEQFFGPGTRLTVL.

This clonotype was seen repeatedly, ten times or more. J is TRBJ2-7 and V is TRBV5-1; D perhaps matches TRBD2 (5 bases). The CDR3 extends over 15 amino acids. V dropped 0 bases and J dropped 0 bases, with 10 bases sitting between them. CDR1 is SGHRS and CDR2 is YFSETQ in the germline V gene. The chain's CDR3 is CASSLGDYFSYEQYF. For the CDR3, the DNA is TGCGCCAGCAGCTTGGGTGACTACTTCTCCTACGAGCAGTACTTC. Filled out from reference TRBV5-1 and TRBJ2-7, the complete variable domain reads KAGVTQTPRYLIKTRGQQVTLSCSPISGHRSVSWYQQTPGQGLQFLFEYFSETQRNKGNFPGRFSGRQFSNSRSEMNVSTLELGDSALYLCASSLGDYFSYEQYFGPGTRLTVT.

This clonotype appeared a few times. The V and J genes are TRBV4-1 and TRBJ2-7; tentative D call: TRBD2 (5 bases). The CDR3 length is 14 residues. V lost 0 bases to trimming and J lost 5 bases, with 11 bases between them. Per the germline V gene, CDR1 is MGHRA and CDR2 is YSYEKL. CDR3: CASSQERALDEQYF. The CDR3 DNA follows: TGCGCCAGCAGCCAAGAGAGGGCGCTCGACGAGCAGTACTTC.

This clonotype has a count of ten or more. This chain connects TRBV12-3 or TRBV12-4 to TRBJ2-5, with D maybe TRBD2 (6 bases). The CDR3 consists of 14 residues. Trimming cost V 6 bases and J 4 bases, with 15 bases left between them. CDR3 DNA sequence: TGTGCCAGCAGCCCCGGGGGTAGGCGAGAGACCCAGTACTTC. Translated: CASSPGGRRETQYF.

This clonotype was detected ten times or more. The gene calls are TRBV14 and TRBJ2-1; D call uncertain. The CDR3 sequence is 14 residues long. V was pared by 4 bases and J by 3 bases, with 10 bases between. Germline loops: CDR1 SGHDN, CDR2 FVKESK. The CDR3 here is CASSPSGIYNEQFF. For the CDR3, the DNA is TGTGCCAGCAGCCCATCGGGTATCTACAATGAGCAGTTCTTC.

This CDR3 is CSVVRFPGGPNTEAFF. Here the CDR3 DNA reads TGCAGCGTTGTGAGGTTCCCAGGGGGACCGAACACTGAAGCTTTCTTT. The chain combines TRBV29-1 with TRBJ1-1; 7 bases are shared with TRBD1. CDR1 SQVTM and CDR2 ANQGSEA come from the germline V gene. The CDR3 totals 16 residues. Trimming at V came to 4 bases and at J to 1 base, leaving 12 bases not matched to a gene.

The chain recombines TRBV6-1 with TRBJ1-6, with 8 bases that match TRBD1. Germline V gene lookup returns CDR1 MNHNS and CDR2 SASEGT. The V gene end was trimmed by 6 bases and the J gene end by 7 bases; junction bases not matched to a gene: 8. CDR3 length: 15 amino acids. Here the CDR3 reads CASRTTRQGNSPLHF. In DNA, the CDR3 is TGTGCCAGCAGAACCACGAGACAGGGGAATTCACCCCTCCACTTT.

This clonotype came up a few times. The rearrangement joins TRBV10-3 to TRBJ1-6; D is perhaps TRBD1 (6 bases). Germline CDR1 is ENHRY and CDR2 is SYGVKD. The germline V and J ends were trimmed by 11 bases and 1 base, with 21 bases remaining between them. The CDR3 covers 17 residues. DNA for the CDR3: TGTGCCTCCGGCCGGGGGGCGGCCGGGTCCTATAATTCACCCCTCCACTTT. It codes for CASGRGAAGSYNSPLHF.

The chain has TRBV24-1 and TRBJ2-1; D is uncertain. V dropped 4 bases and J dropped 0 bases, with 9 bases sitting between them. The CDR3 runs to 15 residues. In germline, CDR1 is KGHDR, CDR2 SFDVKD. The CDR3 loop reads CATSDAGSSYNEQFF. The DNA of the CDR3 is TGTGCCACCAGTGACGCCGGTAGCTCCTACAATGAGCAGTTCTTC.

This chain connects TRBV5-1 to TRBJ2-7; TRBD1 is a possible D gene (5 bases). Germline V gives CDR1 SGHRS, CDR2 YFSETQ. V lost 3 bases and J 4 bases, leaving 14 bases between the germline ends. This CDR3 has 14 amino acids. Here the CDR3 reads CASSSWGREYEQYF. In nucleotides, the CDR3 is TGCGCCAGCAGCTCGTGGGGCAGGGAATACGAGCAGTACTTC.

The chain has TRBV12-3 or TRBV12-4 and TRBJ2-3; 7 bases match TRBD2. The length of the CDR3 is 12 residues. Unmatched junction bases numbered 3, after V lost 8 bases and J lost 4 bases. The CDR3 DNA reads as TGTGCCAGCCGCGGACTAGCAGATACGCAGTATTTT. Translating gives CASRGLADTQYF.

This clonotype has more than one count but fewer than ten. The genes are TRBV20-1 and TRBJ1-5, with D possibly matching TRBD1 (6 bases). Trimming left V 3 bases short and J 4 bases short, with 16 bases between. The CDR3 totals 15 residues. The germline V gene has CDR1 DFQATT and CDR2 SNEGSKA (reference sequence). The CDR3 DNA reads TGCAGTGCTAGGCTCGGCCGGGACATAAATCAGCCCCAGCATTTT. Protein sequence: CSARLGRDINQPQHF.

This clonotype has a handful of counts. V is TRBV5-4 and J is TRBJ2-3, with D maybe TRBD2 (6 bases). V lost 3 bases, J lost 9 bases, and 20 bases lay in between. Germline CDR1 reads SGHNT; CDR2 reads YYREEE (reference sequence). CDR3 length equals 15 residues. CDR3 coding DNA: TGTGCCAGCAGCTCCCGGGACTCCCTTCGAGGAACGCAGTATTTT. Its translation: CASSSRDSLRGTQYF. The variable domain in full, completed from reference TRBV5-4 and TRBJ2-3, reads ETGVTQSPTHLIKTRGQQVTLRCSSQSGHNTVSWYQQALGQGPQFIFQYYREEENGRGNFPPRFSGLQFPNYSSELNVNALELDDSALYLCASSSRDSLRGTQYFGPGTRLTVL.

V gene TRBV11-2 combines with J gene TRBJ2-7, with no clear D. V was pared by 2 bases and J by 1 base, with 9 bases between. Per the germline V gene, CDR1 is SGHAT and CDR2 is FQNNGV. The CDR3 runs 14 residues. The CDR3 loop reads CASSLYPASYEQYV. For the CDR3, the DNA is TGTGCCAGCAGCTTATACCCGGCGTCCTACGAGCAGTACGTC.

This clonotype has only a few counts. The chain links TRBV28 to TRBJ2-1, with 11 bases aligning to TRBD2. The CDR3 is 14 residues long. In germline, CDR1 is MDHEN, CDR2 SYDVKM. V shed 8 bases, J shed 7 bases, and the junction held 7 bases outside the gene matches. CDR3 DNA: TGTGCCAGCGTTAGCGGGGGGGCCGTTAATGAGCAGTTCTTC. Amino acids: CASVSGGAVNEQFF. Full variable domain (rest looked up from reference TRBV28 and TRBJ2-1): DVKVTQSSRYLVKRTGEKVFLECVQDMDHENMFWYRQDPGLGLRLIYFSYDVKMKEKGDIPEGYSVSREKKERFSLILESASTNQTSMYLCASVSGGAVNEQFFGPGTRLTVL.

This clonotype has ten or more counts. CDR3 in amino acids: CASSGGEVSTEAFF. The CDR3 DNA follows: TGTGCCAGCAGCGGCGGAGAAGTCAGCACTGAAGCTTTCTTT. V usage is TRBV9 and J usage is TRBJ1-1; no definite D call. The V gene's germline CDR1 is SGDLS and CDR2 YYNGEE. The germline V and J ends were trimmed by 3 bases and 4 bases, with 13 bases remaining between them. This CDR3 comprises 14 residues.

CDR3 nucleotide sequence: TGTGCCAGCAGCCAAATACCGGGACAGGATATCTACAATGAGCAGTTCTTC. Its protein is CASSQIPGQDIYNEQFF. The chain joins TRBV11-2 to TRBJ2-1; 8 bases match TRBD1. Germline trimming cut 5 bases from V and 3 bases from J; bases unmatched to any gene: 12. CDR3 length equals 17 residues. The germline CDR1 and CDR2 sequences are SGHAT and FQNNGV.

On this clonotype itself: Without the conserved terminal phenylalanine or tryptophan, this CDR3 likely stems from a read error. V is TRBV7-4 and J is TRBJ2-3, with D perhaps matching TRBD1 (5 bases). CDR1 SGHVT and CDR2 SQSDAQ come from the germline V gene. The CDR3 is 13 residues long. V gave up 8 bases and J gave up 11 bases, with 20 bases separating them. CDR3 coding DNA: TGTGCCAGCGCTGGGCAGGTCACACAGGTGCAGTATTCT. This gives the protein CASAGQVTQVQYS.

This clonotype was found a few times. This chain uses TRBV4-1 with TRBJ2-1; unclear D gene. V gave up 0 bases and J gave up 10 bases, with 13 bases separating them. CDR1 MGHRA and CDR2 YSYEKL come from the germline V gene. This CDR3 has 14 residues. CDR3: CASSQDLARLEQFF. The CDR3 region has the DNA TGCGCCAGCAGCCAAGATCTTGCTCGGTTGGAGCAGTTCTTC.

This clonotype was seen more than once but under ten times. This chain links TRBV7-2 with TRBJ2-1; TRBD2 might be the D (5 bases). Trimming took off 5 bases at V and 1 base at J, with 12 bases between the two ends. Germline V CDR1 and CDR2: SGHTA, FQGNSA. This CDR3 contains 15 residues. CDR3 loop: CASSPGLISYNEQFF. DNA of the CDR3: TGTGCCAGCAGCCCAGGACTTATTTCCTACAATGAGCAGTTCTTC. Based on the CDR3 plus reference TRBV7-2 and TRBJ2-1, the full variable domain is GAGVSQSPSNKVTEKGKDVELRCDPISGHTALYWYRQSLGQGLEFLIYFQGNSAPDKSGLPSDRFSAERTGGSVSTLTIQRTQQEDSAVYLCASSPGLISYNEQFFGPGTRLTVL.

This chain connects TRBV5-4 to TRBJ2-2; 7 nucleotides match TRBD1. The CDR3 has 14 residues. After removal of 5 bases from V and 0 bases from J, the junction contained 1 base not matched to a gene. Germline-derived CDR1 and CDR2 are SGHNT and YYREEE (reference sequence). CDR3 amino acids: CASRGGPNTGELFF. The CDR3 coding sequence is TGTGCCAGCAGAGGGGGCCCGAACACCGGGGAGCTGTTTTTT.

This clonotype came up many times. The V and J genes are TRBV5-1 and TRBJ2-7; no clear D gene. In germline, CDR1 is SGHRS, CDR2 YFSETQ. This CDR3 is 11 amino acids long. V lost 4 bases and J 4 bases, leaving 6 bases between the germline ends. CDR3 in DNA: TGCGCCAGCAGCGGATCGTACGAGCAGTACTTC. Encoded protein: CASSGSYEQYF. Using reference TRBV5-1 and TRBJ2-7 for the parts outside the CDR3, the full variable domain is KAGVTQTPRYLIKTRGQQVTLSCSPISGHRSVSWYQQTPGQGLQFLFEYFSETQRNKGNFPGRFSGRQFSNSRSEMNVSTLELGDSALYLCASSGSYEQYFGPGTRLTVT.

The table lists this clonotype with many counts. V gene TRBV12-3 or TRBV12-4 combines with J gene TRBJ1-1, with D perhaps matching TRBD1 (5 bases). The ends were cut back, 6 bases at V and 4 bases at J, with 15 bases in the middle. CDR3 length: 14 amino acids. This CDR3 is CASSPKGVRTEAFF. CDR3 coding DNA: TGTGCCAGCAGCCCCAAAGGGGTGCGCACTGAAGCTTTCTTT.

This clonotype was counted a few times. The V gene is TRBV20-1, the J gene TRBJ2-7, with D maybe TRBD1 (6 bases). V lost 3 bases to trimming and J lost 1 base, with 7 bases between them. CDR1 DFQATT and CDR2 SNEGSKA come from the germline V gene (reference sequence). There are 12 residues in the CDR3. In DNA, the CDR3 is TGCAGTGCTAGGGACAGTTCCTACGAGCAGTACGTC. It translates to CSARDSSYEQYV.

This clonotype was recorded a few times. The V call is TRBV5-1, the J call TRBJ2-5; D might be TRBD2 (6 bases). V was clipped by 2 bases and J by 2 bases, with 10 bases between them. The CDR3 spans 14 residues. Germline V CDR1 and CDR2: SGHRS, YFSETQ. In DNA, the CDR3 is TGCGCCAGCAGCTTAGAGGAGGGGCAAGAGACCCAGTACTTC. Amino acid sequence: CASSLEEGQETQYF.